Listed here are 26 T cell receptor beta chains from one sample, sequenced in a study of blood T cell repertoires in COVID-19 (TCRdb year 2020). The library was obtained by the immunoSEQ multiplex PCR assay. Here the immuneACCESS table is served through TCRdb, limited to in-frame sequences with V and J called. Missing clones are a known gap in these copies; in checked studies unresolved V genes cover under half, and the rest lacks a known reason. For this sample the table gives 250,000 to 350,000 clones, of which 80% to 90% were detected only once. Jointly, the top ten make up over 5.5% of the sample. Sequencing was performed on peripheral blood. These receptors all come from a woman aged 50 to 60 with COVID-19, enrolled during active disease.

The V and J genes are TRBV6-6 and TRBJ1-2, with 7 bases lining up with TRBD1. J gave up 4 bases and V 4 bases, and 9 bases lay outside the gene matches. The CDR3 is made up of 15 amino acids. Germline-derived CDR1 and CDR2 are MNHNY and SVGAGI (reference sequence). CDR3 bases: TGTGCCAGCAGTTTAGGTCCGACAGGGACCTATGGCTACACCTTC. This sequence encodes CASSLGPTGTYGYTF.

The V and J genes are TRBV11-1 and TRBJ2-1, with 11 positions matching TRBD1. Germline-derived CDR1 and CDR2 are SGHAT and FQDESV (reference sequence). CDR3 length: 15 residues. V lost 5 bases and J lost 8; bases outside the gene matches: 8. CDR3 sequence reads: CASSRRDRGSHEQFF. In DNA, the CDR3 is TGTGCCAGCAGCCGCCGGGACAGGGGGTCTCATGAGCAGTTCTTC.

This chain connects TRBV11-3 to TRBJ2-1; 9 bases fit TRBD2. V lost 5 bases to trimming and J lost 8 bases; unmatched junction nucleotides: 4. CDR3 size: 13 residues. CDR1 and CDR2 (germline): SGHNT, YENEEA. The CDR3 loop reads CASSRWTSDEQFF. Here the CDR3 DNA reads TGTGCCAGCAGCCGATGGACTAGCGATGAGCAGTTCTTC. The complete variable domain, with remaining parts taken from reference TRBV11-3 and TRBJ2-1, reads EAGVVQSPRYKIIEKKQPVAFWCNPISGHNTLYWYLQNLGQGPELLIRYENEEAVDDSQLPKDRFSAERLKGVDSTLKIQPAELGDSAVYLCASSRWTSDEQFFGPGTRLTVL.

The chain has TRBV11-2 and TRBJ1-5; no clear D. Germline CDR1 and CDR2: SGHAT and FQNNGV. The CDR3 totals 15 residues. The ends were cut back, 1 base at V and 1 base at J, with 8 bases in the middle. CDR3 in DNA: TGTGCCAGCAGCTTAGGCGTCCTAAGCAATCAGCCCCAGCATTTT. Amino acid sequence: CASSLGVLSNQPQHF. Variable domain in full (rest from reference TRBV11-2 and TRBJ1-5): EAGVAQSPRYKIIEKRQSVAFWCNPISGHATLYWYQQILGQGPKLLIQFQNNGVVDDSQLPKDRFSAERLKGVDSTLKIQPAKLEDSAVYLCASSLGVLSNQPQHFGDGTRLSIL.

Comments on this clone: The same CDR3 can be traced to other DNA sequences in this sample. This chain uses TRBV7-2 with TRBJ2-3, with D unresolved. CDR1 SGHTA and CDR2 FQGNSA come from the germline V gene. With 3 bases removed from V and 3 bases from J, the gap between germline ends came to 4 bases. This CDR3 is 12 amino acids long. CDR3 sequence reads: CASSFYTDTQYF. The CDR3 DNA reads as TGTGCCAGCAGCTTTTATACAGATACGCAGTATTTT. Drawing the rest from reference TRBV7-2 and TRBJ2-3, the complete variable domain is GAGVSQSPSNKVTEKGKDVELRCDPISGHTALYWYRQSLGQGLEFLIYFQGNSAPDKSGLPSDRFSAERTGGSVSTLTIQRTQQEDSAVYLCASSFYTDTQYFGPGTRLTVL.

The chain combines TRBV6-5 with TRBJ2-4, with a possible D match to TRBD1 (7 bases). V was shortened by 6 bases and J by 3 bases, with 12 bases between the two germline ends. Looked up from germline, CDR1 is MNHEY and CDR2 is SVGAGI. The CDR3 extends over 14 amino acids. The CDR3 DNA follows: TGTGCCAGCAGGGGGGGACAGAGCAAAAACATTCAGTACTTC. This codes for CASRGGQSKNIQYF.

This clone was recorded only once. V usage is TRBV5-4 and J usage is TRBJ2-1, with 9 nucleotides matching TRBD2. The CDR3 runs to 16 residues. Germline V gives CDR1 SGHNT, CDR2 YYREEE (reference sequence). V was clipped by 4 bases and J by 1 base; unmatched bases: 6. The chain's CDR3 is CASSPGLAKSYNEQFF. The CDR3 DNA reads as TGTGCCAGCAGCCCAGGACTAGCGAAGTCCTACAATGAGCAGTTCTTC.

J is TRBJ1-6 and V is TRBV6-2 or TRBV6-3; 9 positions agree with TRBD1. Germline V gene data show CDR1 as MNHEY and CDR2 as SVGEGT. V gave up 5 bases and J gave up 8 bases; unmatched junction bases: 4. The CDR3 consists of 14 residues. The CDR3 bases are TGTGCCAGCAGTCGACAGGGGGGCGATTCACCCCTCCACTTT. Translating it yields CASSRQGGDSPLHF.

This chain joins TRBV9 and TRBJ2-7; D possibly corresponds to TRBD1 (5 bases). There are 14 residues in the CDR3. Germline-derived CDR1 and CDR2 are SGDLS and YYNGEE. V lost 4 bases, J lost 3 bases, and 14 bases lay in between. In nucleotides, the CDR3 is TGTGCCAGCAGCAGGGGTGGTTCGGGCTACGAGCAGTACTTC. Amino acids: CASSRGGSGYEQYF.

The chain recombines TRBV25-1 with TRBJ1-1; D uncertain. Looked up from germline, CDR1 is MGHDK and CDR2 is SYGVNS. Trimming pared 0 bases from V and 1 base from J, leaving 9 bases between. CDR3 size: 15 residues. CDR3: CASSEYPQRNTEAFF. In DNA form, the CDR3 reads TGTGCCAGCAGTGAATACCCACAGAGGAACACTGAAGCTTTCTTT.

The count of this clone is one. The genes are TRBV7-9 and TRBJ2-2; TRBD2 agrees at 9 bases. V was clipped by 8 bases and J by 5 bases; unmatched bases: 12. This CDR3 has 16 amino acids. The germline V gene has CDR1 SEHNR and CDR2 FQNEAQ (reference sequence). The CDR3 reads CASLLSGGRETGELFF. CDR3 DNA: TGTGCCAGCTTATTGAGCGGCGGGAGGGAAACCGGGGAGCTGTTTTTT.

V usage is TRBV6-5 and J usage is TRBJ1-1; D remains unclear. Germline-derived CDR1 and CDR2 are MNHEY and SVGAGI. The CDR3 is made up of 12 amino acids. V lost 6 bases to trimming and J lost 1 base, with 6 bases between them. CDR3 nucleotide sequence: TGTGCCAGCAGCACAGCGAACACTGAAGCTTTCTTT. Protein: CASSTANTEAFF.

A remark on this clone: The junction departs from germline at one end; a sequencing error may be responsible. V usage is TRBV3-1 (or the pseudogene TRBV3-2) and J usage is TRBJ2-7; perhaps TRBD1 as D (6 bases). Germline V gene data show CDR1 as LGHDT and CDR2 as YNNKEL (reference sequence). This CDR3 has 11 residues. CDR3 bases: TGTGCCAGCAGCCAGCGGAACAGGGTACACTTC. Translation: CASSQRNRVHF.

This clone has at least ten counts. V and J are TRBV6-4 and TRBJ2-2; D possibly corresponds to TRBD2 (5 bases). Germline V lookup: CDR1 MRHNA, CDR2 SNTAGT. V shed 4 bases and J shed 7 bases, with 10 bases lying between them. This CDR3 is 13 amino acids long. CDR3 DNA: TGTGCCAGCAGTGGGTCCGGGATCGGGGAGCTGTTTTTT. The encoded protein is CASSGSGIGELFF.

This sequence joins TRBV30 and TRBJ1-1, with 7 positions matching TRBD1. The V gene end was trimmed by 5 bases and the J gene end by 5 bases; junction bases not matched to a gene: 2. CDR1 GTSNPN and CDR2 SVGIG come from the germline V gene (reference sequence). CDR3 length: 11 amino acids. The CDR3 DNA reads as TGTGCCTGGGCGACAGGGACTGAAGCTTTCTTT. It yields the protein CAWATGTEAFF.

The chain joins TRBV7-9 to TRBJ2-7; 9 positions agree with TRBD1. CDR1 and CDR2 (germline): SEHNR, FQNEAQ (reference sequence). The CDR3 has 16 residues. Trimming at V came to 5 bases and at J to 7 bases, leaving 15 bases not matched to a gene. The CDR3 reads CASSSTGGDPSWEQYF. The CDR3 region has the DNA TGTGCCAGCAGCAGTACAGGGGGCGATCCCTCATGGGAGCAGTACTTC. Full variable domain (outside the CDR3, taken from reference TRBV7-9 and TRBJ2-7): DTGVSQNPRHKITKRGQNVTFRCDPISEHNRLYWYRQTLGQGPEFLTYFQNEAQLEKSRLLSDRFSAERPKGSFSTLEIQRTEQGDSAMYLCASSSTGGDPSWEQYFGPGTRLTVT.

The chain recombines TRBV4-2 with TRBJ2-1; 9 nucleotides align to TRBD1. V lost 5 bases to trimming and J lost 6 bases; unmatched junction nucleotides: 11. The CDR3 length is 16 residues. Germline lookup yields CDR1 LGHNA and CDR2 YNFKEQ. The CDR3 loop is CASSETGGDPRNEQFF. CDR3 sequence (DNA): TGTGCCAGCAGCGAAACAGGGGGCGACCCTCGCAATGAGCAGTTCTTC.

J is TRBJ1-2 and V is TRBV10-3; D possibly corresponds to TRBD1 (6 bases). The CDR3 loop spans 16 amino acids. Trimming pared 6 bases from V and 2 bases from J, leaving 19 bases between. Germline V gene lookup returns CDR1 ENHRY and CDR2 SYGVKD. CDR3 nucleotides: TGTGCCATCAGCCGGACAGCCGGACTTTCAAACTATGGCTACACCTTC. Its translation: CAISRTAGLSNYGYTF.

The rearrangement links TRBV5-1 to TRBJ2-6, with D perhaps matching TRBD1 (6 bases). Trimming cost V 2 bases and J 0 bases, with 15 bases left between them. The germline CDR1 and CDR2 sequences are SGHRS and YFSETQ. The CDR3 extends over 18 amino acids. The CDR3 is CASSFQGHRSSGANVLTF. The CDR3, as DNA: TGCGCCAGCAGCTTCCAGGGACACCGATCCTCTGGGGCCAACGTCCTGACTTTC.

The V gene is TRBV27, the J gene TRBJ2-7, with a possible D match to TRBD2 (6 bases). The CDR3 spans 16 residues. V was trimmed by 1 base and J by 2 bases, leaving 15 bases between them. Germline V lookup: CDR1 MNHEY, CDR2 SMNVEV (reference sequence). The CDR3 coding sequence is TGTGCCAGCAGTTTATTTGGGCTAGCGAGAACCTACGAGCAGTACTTC. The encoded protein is CASSLFGLARTYEQYF.

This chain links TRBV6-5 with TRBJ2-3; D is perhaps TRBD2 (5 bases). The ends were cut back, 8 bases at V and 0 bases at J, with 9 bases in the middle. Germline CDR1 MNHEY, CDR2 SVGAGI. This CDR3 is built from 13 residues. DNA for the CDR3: TGTGCCAGCCGGGATATTAGCACAGATACGCAGTATTTT. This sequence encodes CASRDISTDTQYF.

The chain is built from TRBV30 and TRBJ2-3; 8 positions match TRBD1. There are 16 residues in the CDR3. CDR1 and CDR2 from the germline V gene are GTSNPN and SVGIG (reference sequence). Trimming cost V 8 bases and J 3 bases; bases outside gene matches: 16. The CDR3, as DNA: TGTGCCGGTCTTCGGATAGGACAGGGACGTACAGATACGCAGTATTTT. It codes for CAGLRIGQGRTDTQYF.

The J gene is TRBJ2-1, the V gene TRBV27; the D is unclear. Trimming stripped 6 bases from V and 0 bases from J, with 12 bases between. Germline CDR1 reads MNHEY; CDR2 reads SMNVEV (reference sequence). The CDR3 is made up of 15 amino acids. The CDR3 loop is CASRGLVSSYNEQFF. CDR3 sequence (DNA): TGTGCCAGCAGGGGCCTGGTTAGCTCCTACAATGAGCAGTTCTTC.

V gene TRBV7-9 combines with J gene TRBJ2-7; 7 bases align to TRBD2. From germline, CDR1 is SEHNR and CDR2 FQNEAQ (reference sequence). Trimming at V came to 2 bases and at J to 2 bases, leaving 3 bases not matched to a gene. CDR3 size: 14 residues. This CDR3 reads CASSLPGGTYEQYF. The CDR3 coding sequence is TGTGCCAGCAGCTTACCGGGAGGCACCTACGAGCAGTACTTC.

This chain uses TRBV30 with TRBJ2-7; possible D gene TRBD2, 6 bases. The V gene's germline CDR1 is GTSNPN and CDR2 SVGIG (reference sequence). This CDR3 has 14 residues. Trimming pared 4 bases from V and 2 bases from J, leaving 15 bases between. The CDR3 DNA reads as TGTGCCTGGACCCCCCCCGGCGGGACCTACGAGCAGTACTTC. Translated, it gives CAWTPPGGTYEQYF.

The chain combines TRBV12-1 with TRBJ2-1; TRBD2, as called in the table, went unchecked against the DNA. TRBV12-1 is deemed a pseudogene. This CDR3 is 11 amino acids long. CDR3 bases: TGTGCCAGCAGCTTTGGAGCCAGCGGGATCTTC. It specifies CASSFGASGIF.